The TCR beta chain under discussion was sequenced for a study of cytomegalovirus exposure and HLA in healthy donors. The overall study: An earlier analysis found 95 million to 140 million unique TCR beta sequences from 200 million or so T cells.

Use of 60 Vbeta and 13 Jbeta primers characterized the PCR. The data were produced by immunoSEQ multiplex PCR, yet TCRdb's version contains in-frame clones alone and is incomplete. Across over 30,000 clones, the top ten clones capture under 4.5% of the sample. Germline V lookup: CDR1 MDHEN, CDR2 SYDVKM. Trimming took off 3 bases at V and 0 bases at J, with 7 bases between the two ends. The CDR3 extends over 14 amino acids. The gene calls are TRBV28 and TRBJ2-3; possible D gene TRBD2, 5 bases. What was sequenced was PBMCs. The TCR originated in a man aged 35 to 55 in good health and CMV-seronegative. CDR3: CASSFSGSTDTQYF. Here the CDR3 DNA reads TGTGCCAGCAGTTTCTCGGGGAGCACAGATACGCAGTATTTT.